This T cell receptor (beta chain) was observed in a study of blood T cell repertoires in COVID-19. The overall study: T cells, B-cell-depleted T cells, or PBMCs supplied cDNA or gDNA.

Trimming cost V 1 base and J 2 bases, with 9 bases left between them. The germline CDR1 and CDR2 sequences are LGHDT and YNNKEL (reference sequence). The CDR3 consists of 14 residues. As originally analysed: Amplification of reference gene primers provided the estimated nucleated cell counts. Using immunoSEQ multiplex PCR, the repertoire was profiled, and TCRdb retains in-frame clones only, with some absent. V and J calls and clone size follow that table, whereas D and trimming were derived from the DNA. This repertoire shows about 180,000 clones, about 80% found once; its top ten account for under 8.5%.

V usage is TRBV3-1 (or the pseudogene TRBV3-2) and J usage is TRBJ2-7, with a weak D call TRBD2 (5 bases). Sequencing was carried out using peripheral blood. The clonotype was recovered from a human donor in a cohort sampled during active COVID-19. This CDR3 is CASSQGRGTYEQYF. The DNA of the CDR3 is TGTGCCAGCAGCCAAGGCCGGGGAACCTACGAGCAGTACTTC.